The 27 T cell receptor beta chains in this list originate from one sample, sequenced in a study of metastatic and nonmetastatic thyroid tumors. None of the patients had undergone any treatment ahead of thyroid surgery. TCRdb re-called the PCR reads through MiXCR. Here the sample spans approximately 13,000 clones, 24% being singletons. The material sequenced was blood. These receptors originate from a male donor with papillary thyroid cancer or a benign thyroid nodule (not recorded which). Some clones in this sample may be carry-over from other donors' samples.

CDR3 in amino acids: CASSSDATGDEQFF. The CDR3 DNA reads TGTGCCAGCAGCTCCGATGCGACAGGCGATGAGCAGTTCTTC. The genes are TRBV28 and TRBJ2-1; tentative D call: TRBD1 (6 bases). Germline V gene data show CDR1 as MDHEN and CDR2 as SYDVKM. Trimming stripped 6 bases from V and 8 bases from J, with 17 bases between. The CDR3 covers 14 residues.

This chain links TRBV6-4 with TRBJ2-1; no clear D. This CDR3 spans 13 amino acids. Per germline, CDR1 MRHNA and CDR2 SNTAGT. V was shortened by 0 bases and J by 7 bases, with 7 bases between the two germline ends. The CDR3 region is CASSDSNPNEQFF. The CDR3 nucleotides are TGTGCCAGCAGTGACTCGAACCCAAATGAGCAGTTCTTC.

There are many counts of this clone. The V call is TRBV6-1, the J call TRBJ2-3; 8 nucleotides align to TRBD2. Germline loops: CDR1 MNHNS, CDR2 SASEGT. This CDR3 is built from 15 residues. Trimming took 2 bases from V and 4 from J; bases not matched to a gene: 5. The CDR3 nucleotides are TGTGCCAGCAGTGAATCAGCGGGAGCTGCAGATACGCAGTATTTT. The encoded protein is CASSESAGAADTQYF.

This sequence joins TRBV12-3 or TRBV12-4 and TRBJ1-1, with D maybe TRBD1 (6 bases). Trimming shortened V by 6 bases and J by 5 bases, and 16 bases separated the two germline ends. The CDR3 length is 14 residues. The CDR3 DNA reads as TGTGCCAGCAGCCCCGGGACACTTTTTACTGAAGCTTTCTTT. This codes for CASSPGTLFTEAFF.

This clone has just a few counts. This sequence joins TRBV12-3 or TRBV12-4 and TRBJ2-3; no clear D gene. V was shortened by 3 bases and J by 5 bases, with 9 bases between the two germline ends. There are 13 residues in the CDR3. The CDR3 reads CASSLASLDTQYF. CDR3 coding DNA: TGTGCCAGCAGTTTGGCGAGTTTAGATACGCAGTATTTT.

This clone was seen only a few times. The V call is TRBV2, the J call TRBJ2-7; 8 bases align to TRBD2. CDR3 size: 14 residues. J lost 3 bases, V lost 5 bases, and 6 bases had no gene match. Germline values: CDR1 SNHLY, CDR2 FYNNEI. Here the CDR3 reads CASSLAGTGYEQYF. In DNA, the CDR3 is TGTGCCAGCAGTTTAGCGGGAACCGGCTACGAGCAGTACTTC. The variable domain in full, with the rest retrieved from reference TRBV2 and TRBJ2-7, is EPEVTQTPSHQVTQMGQEVILRCVPISNHLYFYWYRQILGQKVEFLVSFYNNEISEKSEIFDDQFSVERPDGSNFTLKIRSTKLEDSAMYFCASSLAGTGYEQYFGPGTRLTVT.

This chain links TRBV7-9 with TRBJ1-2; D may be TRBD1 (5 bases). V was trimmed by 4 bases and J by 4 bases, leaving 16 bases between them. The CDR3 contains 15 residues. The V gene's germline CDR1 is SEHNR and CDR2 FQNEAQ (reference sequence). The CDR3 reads CASSSYGAGSYGYTF. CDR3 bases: TGTGCCAGCAGCTCCTATGGGGCTGGGTCCTATGGCTACACCTTC.

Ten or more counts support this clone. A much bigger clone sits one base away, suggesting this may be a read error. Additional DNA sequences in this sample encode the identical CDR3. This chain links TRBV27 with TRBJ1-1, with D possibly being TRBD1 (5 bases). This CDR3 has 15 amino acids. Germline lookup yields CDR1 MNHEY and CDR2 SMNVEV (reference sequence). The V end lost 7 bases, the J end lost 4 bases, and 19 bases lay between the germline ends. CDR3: CASNREGPGGTEAFF. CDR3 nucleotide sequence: TGTGCCAGCAACCGTGAGGGGCCGGGTGGCACTGAAGCTTTCTTT.

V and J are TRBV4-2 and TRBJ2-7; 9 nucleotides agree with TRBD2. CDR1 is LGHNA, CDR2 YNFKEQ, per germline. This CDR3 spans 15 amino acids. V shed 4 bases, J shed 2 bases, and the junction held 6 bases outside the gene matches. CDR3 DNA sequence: TGTGCCAGCAGCCCACTGGCTAGCGGGACCTACGAGCAGTACTTC. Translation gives CASSPLASGTYEQYF.

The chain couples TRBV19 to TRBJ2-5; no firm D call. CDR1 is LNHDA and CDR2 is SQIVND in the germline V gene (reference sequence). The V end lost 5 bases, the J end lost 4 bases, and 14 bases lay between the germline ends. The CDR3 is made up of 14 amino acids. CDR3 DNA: TGTGCCAGTAGTCCCCGTAGGGTGTCAGAGACCCAGTACTTC. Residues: CASSPRRVSETQYF.

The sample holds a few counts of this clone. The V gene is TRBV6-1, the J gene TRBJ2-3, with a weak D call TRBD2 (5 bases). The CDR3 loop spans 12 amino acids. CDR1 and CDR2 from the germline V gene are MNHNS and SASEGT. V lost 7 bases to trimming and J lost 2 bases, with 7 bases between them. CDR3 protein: CASTGNTDTQYF. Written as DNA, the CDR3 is TGTGCCAGCACGGGGAACACAGATACGCAGTATTTT.

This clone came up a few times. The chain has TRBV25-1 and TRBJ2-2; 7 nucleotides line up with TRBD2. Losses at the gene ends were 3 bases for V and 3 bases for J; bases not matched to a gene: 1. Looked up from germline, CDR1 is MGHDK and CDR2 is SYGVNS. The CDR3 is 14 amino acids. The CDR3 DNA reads TGTGCCAGCAGTGACCTAGCGGACACCGGGGAGCTGTTTTTT. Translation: CASSDLADTGELFF.

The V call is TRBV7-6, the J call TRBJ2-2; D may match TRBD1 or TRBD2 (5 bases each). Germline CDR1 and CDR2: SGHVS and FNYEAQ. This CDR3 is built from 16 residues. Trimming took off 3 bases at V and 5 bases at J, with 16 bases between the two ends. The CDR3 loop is CASSFPGGVGTGELFF. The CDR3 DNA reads TGTGCCAGCAGCTTCCCTGGGGGTGTCGGAACCGGGGAGCTGTTTTTT.

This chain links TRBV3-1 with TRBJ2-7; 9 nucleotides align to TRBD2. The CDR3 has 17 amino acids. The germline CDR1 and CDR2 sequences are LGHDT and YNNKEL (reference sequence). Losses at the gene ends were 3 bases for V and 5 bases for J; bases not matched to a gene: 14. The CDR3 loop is CASSQVMGAGGRDEQYF. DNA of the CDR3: TGTGCCAGCAGCCAGGTAATGGGCGCGGGAGGGCGCGACGAGCAGTACTTC.

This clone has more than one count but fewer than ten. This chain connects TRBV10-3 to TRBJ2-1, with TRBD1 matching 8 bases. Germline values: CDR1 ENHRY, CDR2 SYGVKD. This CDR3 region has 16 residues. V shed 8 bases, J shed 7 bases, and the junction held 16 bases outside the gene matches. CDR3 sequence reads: CAISDPADRVRNEQFF. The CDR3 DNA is TGTGCCATCTCGGACCCCGCGGACAGGGTTAGGAATGAGCAGTTCTTC.

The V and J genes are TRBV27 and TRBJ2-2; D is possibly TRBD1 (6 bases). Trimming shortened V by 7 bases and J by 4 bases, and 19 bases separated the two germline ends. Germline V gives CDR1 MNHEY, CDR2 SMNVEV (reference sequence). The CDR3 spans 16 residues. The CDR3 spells CASTPSLDSFTGELFF. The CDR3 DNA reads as TGTGCCAGCACTCCTTCGTTGGACAGCTTCACCGGGGAGCTGTTTTTT.

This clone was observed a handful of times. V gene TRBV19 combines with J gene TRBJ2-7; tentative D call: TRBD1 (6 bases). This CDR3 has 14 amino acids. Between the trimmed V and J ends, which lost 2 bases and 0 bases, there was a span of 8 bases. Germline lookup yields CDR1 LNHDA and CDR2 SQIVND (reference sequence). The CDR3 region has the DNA TGTGCCAGTAGTATAACAGGGAGCTCCTACGAGCAGTACTTC. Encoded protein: CASSITGSSYEQYF.

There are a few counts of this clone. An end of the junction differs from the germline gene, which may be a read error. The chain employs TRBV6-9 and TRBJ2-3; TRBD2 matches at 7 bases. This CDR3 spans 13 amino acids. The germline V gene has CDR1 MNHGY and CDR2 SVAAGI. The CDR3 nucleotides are TGCGCCAGTGCGCGGGAGCTCACAGATACGCAGTATTTT. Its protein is CASARELTDTQYF.

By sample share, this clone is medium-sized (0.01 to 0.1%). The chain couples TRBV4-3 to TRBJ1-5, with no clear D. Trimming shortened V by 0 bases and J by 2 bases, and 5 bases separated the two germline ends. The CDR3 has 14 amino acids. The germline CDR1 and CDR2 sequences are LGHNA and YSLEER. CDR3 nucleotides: TGCGCCAGCAGCCAAGATCCGGGCAATCAGCCCCAGCATTTT. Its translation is CASSQDPGNQPQHF.

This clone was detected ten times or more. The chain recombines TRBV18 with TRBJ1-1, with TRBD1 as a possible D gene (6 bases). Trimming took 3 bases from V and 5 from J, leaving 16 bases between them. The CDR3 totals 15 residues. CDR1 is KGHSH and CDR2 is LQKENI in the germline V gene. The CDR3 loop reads CASSPATGGRTEAFF. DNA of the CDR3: TGTGCCAGCTCACCCGCGACAGGAGGTAGGACTGAAGCTTTCTTT. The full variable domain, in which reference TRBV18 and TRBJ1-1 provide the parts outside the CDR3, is NAGVMQNPRHLVRRRGQEARLRCSPMKGHSHVYWYRQLPEEGLKFMVYLQKENIIDESGMPKERFSAEFPKEGPSILRIQQVVRGDSAAYFCASSPATGGRTEAFFGQGTRLTVV.

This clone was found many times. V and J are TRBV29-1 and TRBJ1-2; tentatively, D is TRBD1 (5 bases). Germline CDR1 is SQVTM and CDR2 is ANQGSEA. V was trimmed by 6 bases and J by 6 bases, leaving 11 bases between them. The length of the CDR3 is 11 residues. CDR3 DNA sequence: TGCAGCGTGTGGACAACTAATGGCTACACCTTC. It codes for CSVWTTNGYTF.

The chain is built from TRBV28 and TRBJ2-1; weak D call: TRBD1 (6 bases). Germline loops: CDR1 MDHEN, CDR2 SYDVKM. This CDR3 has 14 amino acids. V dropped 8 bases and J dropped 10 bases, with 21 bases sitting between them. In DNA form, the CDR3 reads TGTGCCAGCTCCTCATGGACAGTGGTCACAGAGCAGTTCTTC. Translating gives CASSSWTVVTEQFF.

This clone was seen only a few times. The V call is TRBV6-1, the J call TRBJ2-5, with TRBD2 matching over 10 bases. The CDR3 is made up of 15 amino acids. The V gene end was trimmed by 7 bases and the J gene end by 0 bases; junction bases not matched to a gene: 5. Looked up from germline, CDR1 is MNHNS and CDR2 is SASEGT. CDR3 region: CASKSAGGNQETQYF. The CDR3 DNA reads TGTGCCAGCAAGTCAGCGGGAGGGAACCAAGAGACCCAGTACTTC.

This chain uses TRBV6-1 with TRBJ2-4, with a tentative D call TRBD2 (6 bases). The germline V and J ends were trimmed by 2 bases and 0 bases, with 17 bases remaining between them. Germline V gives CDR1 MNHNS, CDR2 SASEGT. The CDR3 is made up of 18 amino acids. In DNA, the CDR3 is TGTGCCAGCAGTGAACGGACTGGGAGGAGTTTAGCCAAAAACATTCAGTACTTC. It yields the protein CASSERTGRSLAKNIQYF.

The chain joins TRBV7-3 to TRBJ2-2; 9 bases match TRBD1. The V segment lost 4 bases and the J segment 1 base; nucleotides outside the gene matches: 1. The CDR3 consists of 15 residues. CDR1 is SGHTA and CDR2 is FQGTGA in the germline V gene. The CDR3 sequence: CASSSDRGNTGELFF. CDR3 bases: TGTGCCAGCAGCTCGGACAGGGGGAACACCGGGGAGCTGTTTTTT.

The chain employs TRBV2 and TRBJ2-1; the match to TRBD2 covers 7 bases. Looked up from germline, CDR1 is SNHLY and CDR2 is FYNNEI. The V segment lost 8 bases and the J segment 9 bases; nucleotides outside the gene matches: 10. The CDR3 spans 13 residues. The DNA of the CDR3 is TGTGCCAGCGCCATGACGCGGGAGCTTGAGCAGTTCTTC. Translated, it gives CASAMTRELEQFF.

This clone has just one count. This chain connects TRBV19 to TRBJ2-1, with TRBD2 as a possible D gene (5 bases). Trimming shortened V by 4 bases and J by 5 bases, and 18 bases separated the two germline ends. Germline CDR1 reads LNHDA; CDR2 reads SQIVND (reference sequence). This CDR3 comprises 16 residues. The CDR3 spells CASSTSSLLGNNEQFF. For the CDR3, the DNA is TGTGCCAGTAGTACTTCTAGCCTATTGGGAAACAATGAGCAGTTCTTC.